This T cell receptor (beta chain) is from a study of vaccination and CD4 T cells after COVID-19. Turning to the study itself: Control cultures, each given a CEFX pool, an HIV-1 Nef pool, or no peptide, were included. Overall study results and limits: Vaccine-specific clones in convalescent patients were spike mono-reactive in 304 of 307 cases.

In regard to this clonotype: The antigen is undetermined.

The CDR3 has 13 residues. Germline V gene lookup returns CDR1 DFQATT and CDR2 SNEGSKA (reference sequence). The V gene lost 2 bases and the J gene lost 5 bases, with 12 bases spanning the gap. Sequenced with the Oncomine TCR Beta short-read assay was DNA taken from cultured CD4+ T cells. In TCRdb, the PCR reads were re-called with MiXCR into one record per CDR3 protein. The sample has almost 20,000 distinct CDR3 sequences, 60% seen once. Treatment in this sample: approximately 9-day PBMC culture with coronavirus spike peptide pools or control peptides (ViraFEST assay). The rearrangement links TRBV20-1 to TRBJ2-5; a possible D gene is TRBD1 (5 bases). The specimen was CD4+ T cells from blood, cultured in vitro, collected after SARS-CoV-2 vaccination. This sequence originates from a human donor who had recovered from COVID-19. The CDR3 coding sequence is TGCAGTGCTAGAAGGGTGACAGAGGAGACCCAGTACTTC. This gives the protein CSARRVTEETQYF.